This TCR beta chain was retrieved from a study of identical twins. Study conclusions and caveats: Findings depended on cross-sectional statistics rather than tracking the same donors. Some out-of-frame alpha sequences were shared by twins, and these showed excess low generation probability.

This clonotype appeared a few times. The antigen is not known. TCRdb itself ran the 5' RACE reads through MiXCR, one entry per CDR3 protein. Of 220,000 or so distinct CDR3 sequences in the sample, approximately 7% were seen once. Germline CDR1 reads DFQATT; CDR2 reads SNEGSKA (reference sequence). V was shortened by 4 bases and J by 6 bases, with 12 bases between the two germline ends. The CDR3 extends over 13 amino acids. These same records also appear under a second study, on yellow fever vaccine responses in identical twins.

Sequenced sample: memory (CD45RO+) T cells sorted from blood. V gene TRBV20-1 combines with J gene TRBJ1-4; TRBD1 might be the D (5 bases). This clonotype was sampled from a woman aged 18-29 years in good health. Here the CDR3 reads CSAKRGRDEKLFF. CDR3 bases: TGCAGTGCTAAAAGGGGTCGGGATGAAAAACTGTTTTTT.